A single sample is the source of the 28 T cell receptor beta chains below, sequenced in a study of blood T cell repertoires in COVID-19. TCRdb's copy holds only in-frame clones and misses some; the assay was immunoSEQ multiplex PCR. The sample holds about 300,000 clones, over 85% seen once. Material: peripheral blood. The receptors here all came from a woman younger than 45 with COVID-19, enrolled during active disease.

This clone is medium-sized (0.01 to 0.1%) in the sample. The DNA for the CDR3 is TGCGCCAGCAGCCAATTTCCGGGACTAGCGGGCTACGAGCAGTACTTC. It is translated as CASSQFPGLAGYEQYF. The gene calls are TRBV4-1 and TRBJ2-7, with 12 bases matching TRBD2. With 2 bases clipped from V and 3 bases from J, the junction kept 5 bases outside the gene matches. This CDR3 is 16 amino acids long. Germline V gives CDR1 MGHRA, CDR2 YSYEKL.

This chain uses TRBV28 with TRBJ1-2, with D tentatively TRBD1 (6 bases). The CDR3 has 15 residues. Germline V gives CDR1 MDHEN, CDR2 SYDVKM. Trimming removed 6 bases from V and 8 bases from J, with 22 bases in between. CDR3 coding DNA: TGTGCCAGCAGATCCCCGGGACACCCTTTACACGGCTACACCTTC. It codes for CASRSPGHPLHGYTF.

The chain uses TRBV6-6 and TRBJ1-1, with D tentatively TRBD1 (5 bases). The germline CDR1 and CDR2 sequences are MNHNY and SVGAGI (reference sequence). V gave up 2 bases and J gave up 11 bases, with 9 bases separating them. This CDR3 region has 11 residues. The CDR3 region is CASSYQGAAFF. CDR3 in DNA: TGTGCCAGCAGTTACCAGGGTGCGGCTTTCTTT.

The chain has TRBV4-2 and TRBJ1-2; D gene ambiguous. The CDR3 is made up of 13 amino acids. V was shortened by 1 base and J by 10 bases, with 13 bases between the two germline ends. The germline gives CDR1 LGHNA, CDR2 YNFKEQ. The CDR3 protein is CASSQGQAIDYTF. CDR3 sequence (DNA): TGTGCCAGCAGCCAAGGGCAGGCGATAGACTACACCTTC.

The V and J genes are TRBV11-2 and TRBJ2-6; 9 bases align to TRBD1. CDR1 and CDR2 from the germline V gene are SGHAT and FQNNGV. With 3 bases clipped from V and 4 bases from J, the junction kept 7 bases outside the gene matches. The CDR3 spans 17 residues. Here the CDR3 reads CASSLRDREAGANVLTF. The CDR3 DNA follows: TGTGCCAGCAGCTTGCGGGACAGGGAGGCCGGGGCCAACGTCCTGACTTTC.

CDR3 bases: TGTGCCAGCAGCCTTACTAGCGGGGGGGCCGTGCAAGAGACCCAGTACTTC. Amino acids: CASSLTSGGAVQETQYF. The chain uses TRBV3-1 (or the pseudogene TRBV3-2) and TRBJ2-5; 13 nucleotides align to TRBD2. Germline CDR1 reads LGHDT; CDR2 reads YNNKEL (reference sequence). The CDR3 has 17 amino acids. The J segment lost 2 bases and the V segment lost 4 bases, leaving 7 bases of the junction unmatched.

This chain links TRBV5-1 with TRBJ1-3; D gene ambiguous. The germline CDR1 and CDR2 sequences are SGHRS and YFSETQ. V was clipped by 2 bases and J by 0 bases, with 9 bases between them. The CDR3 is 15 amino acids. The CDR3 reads CASSFNAGSGNTIYF. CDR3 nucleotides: TGCGCCAGCAGCTTCAACGCAGGCTCTGGAAACACCATATATTTT.

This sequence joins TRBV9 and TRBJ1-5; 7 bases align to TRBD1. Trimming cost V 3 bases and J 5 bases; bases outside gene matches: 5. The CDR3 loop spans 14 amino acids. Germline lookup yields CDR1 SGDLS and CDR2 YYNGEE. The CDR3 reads CASSGGQGDQPQHF. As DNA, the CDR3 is TGTGCCAGCAGCGGAGGGCAGGGGGATCAGCCCCAGCATTTT.

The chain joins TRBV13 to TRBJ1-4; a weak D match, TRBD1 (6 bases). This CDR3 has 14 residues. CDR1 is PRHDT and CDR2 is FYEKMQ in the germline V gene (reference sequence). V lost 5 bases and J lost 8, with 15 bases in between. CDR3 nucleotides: TGTGCCAGCAGCACCCGAATCACAGGGGAAAAACTGTTTTTT. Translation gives CASSTRITGEKLFF.

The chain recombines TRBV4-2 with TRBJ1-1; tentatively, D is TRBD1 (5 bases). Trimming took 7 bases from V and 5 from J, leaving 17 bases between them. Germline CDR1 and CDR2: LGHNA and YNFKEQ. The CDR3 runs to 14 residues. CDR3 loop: CASTLWERGTEAFF. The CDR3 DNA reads TGTGCCAGCACCCTCTGGGAGCGGGGGACTGAAGCTTTCTTT.

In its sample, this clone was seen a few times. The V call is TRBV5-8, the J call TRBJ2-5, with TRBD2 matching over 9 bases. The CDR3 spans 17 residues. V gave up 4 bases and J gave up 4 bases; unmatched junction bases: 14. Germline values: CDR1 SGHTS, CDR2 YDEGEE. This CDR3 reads CASSTGRGLAGIETQYF. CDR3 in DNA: TGTGCCAGCAGCACTGGGAGGGGCCTAGCGGGGATAGAGACCCAGTACTTC.

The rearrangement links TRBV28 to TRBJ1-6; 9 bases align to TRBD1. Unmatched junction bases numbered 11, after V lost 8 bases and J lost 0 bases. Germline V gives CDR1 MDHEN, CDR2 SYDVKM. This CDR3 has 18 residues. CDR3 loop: CASGPGQGRSSYNSPLHF. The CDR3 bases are TGTGCCAGCGGACCGGGACAGGGAAGGAGCTCCTATAATTCACCCCTCCACTTT.

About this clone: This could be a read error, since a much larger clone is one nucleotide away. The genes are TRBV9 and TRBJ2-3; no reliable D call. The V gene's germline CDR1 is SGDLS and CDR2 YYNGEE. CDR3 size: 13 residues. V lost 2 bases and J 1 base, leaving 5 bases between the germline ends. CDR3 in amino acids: CASSVGGTDTQYF. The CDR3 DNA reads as TGTGCCAGCAGCGTGGGCGGCACAGATACGCAGTATTTT.

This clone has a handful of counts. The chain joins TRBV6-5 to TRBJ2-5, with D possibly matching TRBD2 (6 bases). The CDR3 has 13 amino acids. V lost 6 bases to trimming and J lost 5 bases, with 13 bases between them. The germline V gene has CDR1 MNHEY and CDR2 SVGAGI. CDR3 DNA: TGTGCCAGCAGCCAGGACGGAGGGGAGACCCAGTACTTC. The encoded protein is CASSQDGGETQYF.

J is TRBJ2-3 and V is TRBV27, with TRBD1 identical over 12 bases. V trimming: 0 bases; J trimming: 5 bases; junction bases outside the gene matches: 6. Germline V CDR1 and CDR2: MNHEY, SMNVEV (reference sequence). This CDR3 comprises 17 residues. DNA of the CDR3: TGTGCCAGCAGTTTATCGGGGGACAGGGGGCCGGGAGATACGCAGTATTTT. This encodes CASSLSGDRGPGDTQYF.

CDR3 sequence reads: CASSESLQGSAPLHF. The DNA of the CDR3 is TGTGCCAGCAGTGAATCCCTACAGGGTAGTGCACCCCTCCACTTT. The chain recombines TRBV6-4 with TRBJ1-6; D might be TRBD1 (6 bases). This CDR3 is built from 15 residues. V was pared by 3 bases and J by 11 bases, with 17 bases between. Per germline, CDR1 MRHNA and CDR2 SNTAGT.

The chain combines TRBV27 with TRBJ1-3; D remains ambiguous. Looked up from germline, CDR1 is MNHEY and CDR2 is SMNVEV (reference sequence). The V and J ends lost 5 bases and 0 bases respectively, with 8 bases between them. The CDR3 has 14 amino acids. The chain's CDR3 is CASSGRDSGNTIYF. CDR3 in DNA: TGTGCCAGCAGTGGACGGGACTCTGGAAACACCATATATTTT.

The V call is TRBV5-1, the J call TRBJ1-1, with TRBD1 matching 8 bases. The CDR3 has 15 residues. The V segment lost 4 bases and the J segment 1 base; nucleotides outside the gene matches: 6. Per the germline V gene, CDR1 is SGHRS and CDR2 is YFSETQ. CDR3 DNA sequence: TGCGCCAGCAGCCCTGGACAGGGAACGAACACTGAAGCTTTCTTT. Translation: CASSPGQGTNTEAFF.

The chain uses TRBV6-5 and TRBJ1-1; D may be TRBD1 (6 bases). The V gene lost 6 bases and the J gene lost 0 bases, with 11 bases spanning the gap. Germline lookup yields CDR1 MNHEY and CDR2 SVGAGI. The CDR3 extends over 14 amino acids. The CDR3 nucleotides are TGTGCCAGCAGCCCGGGGGGGCTGAACACTGAAGCTTTCTTT. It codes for CASSPGGLNTEAFF.

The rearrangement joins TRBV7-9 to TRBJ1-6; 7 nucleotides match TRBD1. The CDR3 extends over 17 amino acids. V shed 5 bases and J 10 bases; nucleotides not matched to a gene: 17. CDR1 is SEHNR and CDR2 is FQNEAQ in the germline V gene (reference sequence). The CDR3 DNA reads TGTGCCAGCAGCCTTGGGACAGAAAACCTTGGTCGGTCACCCCTCCACTTT. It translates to CASSLGTENLGRSPLHF.

CDR3 region: CASSSLVVASNEQFF. The CDR3 DNA reads as TGCGCCAGCAGCTCTTTGGTAGTAGCATCTAATGAGCAGTTCTTC. The rearrangement uses TRBV4-1 and TRBJ2-1; D gene unclear. Trimming pared 5 bases from V and 7 bases from J, leaving 18 bases between. CDR3 length: 15 amino acids. Germline CDR1 and CDR2: MGHRA and YSYEKL.

The CDR3 reads CASKSGSYNEQFF. The CDR3 nucleotides are TGTGCCAGCAAGTCGGGCTCCTACAATGAGCAGTTCTTC. This chain links TRBV27 with TRBJ2-1; D unresolved. The CDR3 runs to 13 residues. Trimming left V 7 bases short and J 0 bases short, with 7 bases between. Germline CDR1 and CDR2: MNHEY and SMNVEV (reference sequence).

CDR3 region: CASSQSLQFLFF. In DNA, the CDR3 is TGTGCCAGCAGCCAATCTTTGCAGTTCTTGTTCTTC. The chain carries TRBV3-1 (or the pseudogene TRBV3-2) and TRBJ2-1; D is undetermined. The germline V and J ends were trimmed by 2 bases and 15 bases, with 14 bases remaining between them. From germline, CDR1 is LGHDT and CDR2 YNNKEL (reference sequence). The CDR3 spans 12 residues.

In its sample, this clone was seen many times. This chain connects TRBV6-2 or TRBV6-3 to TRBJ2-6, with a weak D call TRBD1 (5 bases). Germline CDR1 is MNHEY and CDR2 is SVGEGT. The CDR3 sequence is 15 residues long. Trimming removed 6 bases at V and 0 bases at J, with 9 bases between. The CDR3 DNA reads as TGTGCCAGCAGCTCCGGACACTCTGGGGCCAACGTCCTGACTTTC. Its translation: CASSSGHSGANVLTF.

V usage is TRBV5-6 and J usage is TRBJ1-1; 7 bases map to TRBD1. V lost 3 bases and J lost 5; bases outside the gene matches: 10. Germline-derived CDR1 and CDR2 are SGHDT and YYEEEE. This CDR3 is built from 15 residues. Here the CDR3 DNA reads TGTGCCAGCAGCTGGACCACAGGGGTATCAACTGAAGCTTTCTTT. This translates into CASSWTTGVSTEAFF.

The CDR3 DNA is TGTGCCAGCCGCGGGGAAGGAGGGGAAAAACTGTTTTTT. Amino acid sequence: CASRGEGGEKLFF. The chain uses TRBV6-6 and TRBJ1-4, with D hard to call. Deletions cut 8 bases from V and 8 bases from J, with 15 bases between. The CDR3 covers 13 residues. Per the germline V gene, CDR1 is MNHNY and CDR2 is SVGAGI (reference sequence).

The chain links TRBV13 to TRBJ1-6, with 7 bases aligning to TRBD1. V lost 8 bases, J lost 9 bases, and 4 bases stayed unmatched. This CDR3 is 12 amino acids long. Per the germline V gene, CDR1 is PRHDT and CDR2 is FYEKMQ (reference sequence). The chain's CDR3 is CASRQGSSPLHF. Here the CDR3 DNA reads TGTGCCAGCCGACAGGGTAGTTCACCCCTCCACTTT.

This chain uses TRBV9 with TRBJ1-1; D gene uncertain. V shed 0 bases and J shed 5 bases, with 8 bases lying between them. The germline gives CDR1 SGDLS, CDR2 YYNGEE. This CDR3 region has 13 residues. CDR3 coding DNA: TGTGCCAGCAGCGTAGCTCGAGGGACTGAAGCTTTCTTT. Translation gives CASSVARGTEAFF.